The text below deals with one T cell receptor (beta chain). Antigen specificity is unknown. The sample is drawn from a study of T-cell reconstitution after alpha-beta-depleted transplantation in children. Study conclusions and caveats: Several hundred expanded graft clones reportedly were the source of alpha-beta T cells about two months after transplant. T-cell counts and diversity at one year post-transplant came mainly from newly produced T cells. Surviving thymic progenitors and recipient T cells were the source of high TCRbeta diversity at day 60 in some patients.

Trimming pared 1 base from V and 8 bases from J, leaving 9 bases between. The CDR3 covers 13 residues. Unique molecular identifiers featured in how the TCRbeta library was prepared. TCRdb independently ran MiXCR on the PCR reads; one entry per CDR3 protein. Of about 980,000 distinct CDR3 sequences listed, about 29% are singletons. This specimen was PBMCs, mostly from graft donor cells, taken 360 days after TCRalphabeta/CD19-depleted stem cell transplant. This chain connects TRBV12-3 or TRBV12-4 to TRBJ2-1; no clear D gene. The sequence derives from a boy under three years old who had a stem cell transplant for SCID, so the T cells may come from the graft donor. CDR3 amino acids: CASSLEGSDEQFF. DNA of the CDR3: TGTGCCAGCAGTTTAGAGGGATCGGATGAGCAGTTCTTC.